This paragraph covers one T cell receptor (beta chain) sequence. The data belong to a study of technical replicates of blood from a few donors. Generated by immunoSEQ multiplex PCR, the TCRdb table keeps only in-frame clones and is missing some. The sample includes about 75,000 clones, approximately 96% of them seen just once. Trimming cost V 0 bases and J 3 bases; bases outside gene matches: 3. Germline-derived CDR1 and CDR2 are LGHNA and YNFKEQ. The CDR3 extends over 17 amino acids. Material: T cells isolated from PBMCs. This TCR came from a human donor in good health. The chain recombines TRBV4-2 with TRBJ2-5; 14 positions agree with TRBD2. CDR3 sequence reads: CASSQEPGLAGEETQYF. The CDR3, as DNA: TGTGCCAGCAGCCAAGAACCGGGACTAGCGGGAGAAGAGACCCAGTACTTC.